These T cell receptor beta chains were read from a single sample in a study of glioma-infiltrating T cells after dendritic cell vaccination. Here immunoSEQ multiplex PCR was the method, and the copy in TCRdb shows in-frame clones only, minus some. The sample has over 80,000 clones; about 90% are singletons. The material was blood, obtained before dendritic cell vaccination. These receptors all come from a human donor with glioblastoma. Both conserved end residues are part of each CDR3. Each record gives: V gene, D gene, J gene, clone size, CDR3 protein, CDR3 DNA. A D gene is named only where the DNA matches it firmly. Rows may omit the clone size; those that give it use once, few, many or a size class.

V gene: TRBV6-1; D gene: TRBD2; J gene: TRBJ2-1; clone size: few; CDR3 protein: CASSTSGTTYNEQFF; CDR3 DNA: TGTGCCAGCAGCACTAGCGGGACCACCTACAATGAGCAGTTCTTC
V gene: TRBV10-3; D gene: NA; J gene: TRBJ1-2; clone size: NA; CDR3 protein: CAISASGEDGYTF; CDR3 DNA: TGTGCCATCAGTGCTTCGGGGGAAGATGGCTACACCTTC
V gene: TRBV6-6; D gene: TRBD2; J gene: TRBJ2-7; clone size: NA; CDR3 protein: CASRLGLAGVYEQYF; CDR3 DNA: TGTGCCAGCAGACTTGGACTAGCGGGGGTCTACGAGCAGTACTTC
V gene: TRBV4-1; D gene: TRBD2; J gene: TRBJ2-1; clone size: NA; CDR3 protein: CASSHGGRSYNEQFF; CDR3 DNA: TGCGCCAGCAGCCACGGCGGGAGATCCTACAATGAGCAGTTCTTC
V gene: TRBV2; D gene: TRBD2; J gene: TRBJ2-1; clone size: NA; CDR3 protein: CAGQAGDNRNEQFF; CDR3 DNA: TGTGCCGGACAAGCGGGAGACAACCGAAATGAGCAGTTCTTC
V gene: TRBV10-1; D gene: NA; J gene: TRBJ2-7; clone size: NA; CDR3 protein: CASSASGAYEQYF; CDR3 DNA: TGCGCCAGCAGTGCGTCAGGGGCCTACGAGCAGTACTTC
V gene: TRBV27; D gene: TRBD2; J gene: TRBJ2-3; clone size: few; CDR3 protein: CASSRSGGGTDTQYF; CDR3 DNA: TGTGCCAGCAGTCGGAGCGGGGGGGGCACAGATACGCAGTATTTT
V gene: TRBV2; D gene: TRBD1; J gene: TRBJ1-2; clone size: NA; CDR3 protein: CASSIWTGGDGYTF; CDR3 DNA: TGTGCCAGCAGCATATGGACAGGGGGCGATGGCTACACCTTC
V gene: TRBV6-6; D gene: NA; J gene: TRBJ1-1; clone size: NA; CDR3 protein: CAGGTGQNTEAFF; CDR3 DNA: TGTGCCGGCGGCACGGGACAGAACACTGAAGCTTTCTTT
V gene: TRBV16; D gene: NA; J gene: TRBJ1-1; clone size: NA; CDR3 protein: CASSRAGGAGTEAFF; CDR3 DNA: TGTGCCAGCAGCCGAGCGGGGGGGGCGGGCACTGAAGCTTTCTTT
V gene: TRBV7-2; D gene: TRBD2; J gene: TRBJ2-7; clone size: few; CDR3 protein: CASSLERREGLEQYF; CDR3 DNA: TGTGCCAGCAGCTTAGAACGCCGGGAGGGCCTCGAGCAGTACTTC
V gene: TRBV5-4; D gene: NA; J gene: TRBJ1-1; clone size: few; CDR3 protein: CASSLRVNTEAFF; CDR3 DNA: TGTGCCAGCAGCCTCAGGGTGAACACTGAAGCTTTCTTT
V gene: TRBV5-1; D gene: NA; J gene: TRBJ2-7; clone size: NA; CDR3 protein: CASSLAGSGFEQYF; CDR3 DNA: TGCGCCAGCAGCTTGGCCGGGAGTGGATTCGAGCAGTACTTC